This T cell receptor beta chain was captured by sequencing in a study of CD8+ T cells in alopecia areata. Study overall: The authors grafted skin from approximately 6-13-month-old C3H/HeJ donors with spontaneous alopecia onto roughly 6-10-week-old female C3H/HeJ mice.

This CDR3 comprises 15 residues. Germline CDR1 reads NNHNN; CDR2 reads SYGAGS (reference sequence). The authors sorted pooled cutaneous lymph node cells using CD4, CD8alpha, NKG2D, NKG2ACE and other markers. Isolated RNA was reverse transcribed into cDNA used as the sequencing template. Assay: immunoSEQ multiplex PCR; the TCRdb copy retains only in-frame clones and omits some. The profile covers about 270,000 clones, none occurring a single time. Study results and limitations: The study found higher clonality in lesional than normal scalp, especially in alopecia totalis/universalis. Besides other cells, scalp samples also yield sequences of resident alphabeta T cells from normal skin. Although TCR sharing was seen in mice, sharing across patients was less clear, possibly for HLA-related reasons.

This clone was observed a few times. Antigen unknown. Gene names and germline refer to mouse. From the germline J gene comes the end of the CDR3, since the read stops 4 residues before it. The sequenced material came from CD4+ T cells sorted from a lymph node. V is TRBV13-2 and J is TRBJ2-4, with TRBD2 identical over 9 bases. This clonotype was obtained from a C3H/HeJ mouse with alopecia areata. The strain bears MHC haplotype H2-k. The covered CDR3 bases are TGTGCCAGCGGTGATCTGGGGGGGGCGCTGAAC. Its translation: CASGDLGGALN. The entire CDR3 reads CASGDLGGALNTLYF.